This TCR beta chain originates from a study of Graves' ophthalmopathy and Graves' hyperthyroidism. Study background: No ophthalmopathy within 18 months of follow-up signified stable hyperthyroidism. Findings and limits, study-wide: Ophthalmopathy and stable hyperthyroidism were discriminated by a 13-signature model, with 87.88% sensitivity and 81.08% specificity. Most expanded clonotypes from thyroid (those above 0.001 frequency) were also found in blood.

This clonotype was counted only a few times. Its antigen is not known. RNA transcripts served as template for amplifying TCR beta CDR3 sequences. Second-round multiplex PCR came after a first-round RT-PCR that employed HTBI primers. TCRdb re-called the multiplex PCR reads with MiXCR, one entry per CDR3 protein. Counted here are more than 1,000,000 distinct CDR3 sequences, about two fifths occurring once; the ten biggest clones make up over 8.5%. Sequencing used peripheral blood or thyroid tissue (not recorded which). The clonotype originates from an adult man with Graves' hyperthyroidism.

The CDR3 sequence: CASSIVAQGRTEAFF. CDR3 sequence (DNA): TGTGCCAGTAGTATAGTTGCACAGGGGAGGACTGAAGCTTTCTTT. J is TRBJ1-1 and V is TRBV19, with 7 bases fitting TRBD1. The CDR3 has 15 residues. Germline V gene sequence: CDR1 LNHDA, CDR2 SQIVND (reference sequence). Trimming at V came to 1 base and at J to 5 bases, leaving 7 bases not matched to a gene.